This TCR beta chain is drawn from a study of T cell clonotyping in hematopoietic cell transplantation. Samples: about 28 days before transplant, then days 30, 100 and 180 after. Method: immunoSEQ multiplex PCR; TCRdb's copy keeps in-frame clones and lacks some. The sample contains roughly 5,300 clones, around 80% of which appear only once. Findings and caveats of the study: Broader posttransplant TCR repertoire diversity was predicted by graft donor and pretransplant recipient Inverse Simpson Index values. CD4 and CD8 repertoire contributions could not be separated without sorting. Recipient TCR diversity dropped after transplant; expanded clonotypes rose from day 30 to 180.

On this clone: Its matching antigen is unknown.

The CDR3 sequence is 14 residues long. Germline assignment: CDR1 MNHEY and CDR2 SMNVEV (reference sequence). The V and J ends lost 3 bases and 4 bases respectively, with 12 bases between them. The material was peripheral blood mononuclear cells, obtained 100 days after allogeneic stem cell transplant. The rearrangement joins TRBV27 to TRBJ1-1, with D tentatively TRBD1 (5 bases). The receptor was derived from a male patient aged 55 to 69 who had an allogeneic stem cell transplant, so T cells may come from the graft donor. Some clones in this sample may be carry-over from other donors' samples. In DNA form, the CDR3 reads TGTGCCAGCAGTTTGCGGGGAGGGACCACTGAAGCTTTCTTT. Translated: CASSLRGGTTEAFF.